What follows describes a single T cell receptor beta chain. Its target is not known. A clone one base away is much larger, so this may be a read error. The sorted Tregs were CD4+CD25+CD127-/low cells. This CDR3 is 14 amino acids long. From germline, CDR1 is DFQATT and CDR2 SNEGSKA (reference sequence). Full-length variable regions came from constant-region reverse primers plus semi-nested Nested Universal Primer A PCR. TCRdb analysed the 5' RACE reads with MiXCR anew, one entry per CDR3 protein. The sample has 32,000 or so distinct CDR3 sequences, roughly 30% seen once. Study-wide results and caveats: Greatest tumor Treg TCR overlap was with tumor naive CD4+ cells. The larger cohort examined one V-J beta rearrangement, not whole repertoires. The TCR gene usage of tumor memory CD4+ T cells clustered together with blood and lymph node memory CD4+ cells and with lymph node naive CD4+ cells.

The TCR originated in a female donor with breast cancer. Sequencing input: tumor-infiltrating Tregs sorted from the breast tumor. The V and J genes are TRBV20-1 and TRBJ1-3, with unresolved D. CDR3 amino acids: CSARDAGSGNTTYF. The CDR3 DNA sequence: TGCAGTGCTAGAGATGCCGGCTCTGGAAACACCACATATTTT.